The rows below give T cell receptor beta chains drawn from one sample of a study of blood T cell repertoires in COVID-19. The method was immunoSEQ multiplex PCR; TCRdb's version includes in-frame clones alone and lacks a portion of them. The sample includes 95,000 to 150,000 clones, roughly 85% of them seen just once. The specimen sequenced was peripheral blood. The receptors stem from a woman older than 75 with COVID-19, enrolled during active disease. CDR3s include the opening cysteine and the closing phenylalanine or tryptophan. The D gene is left open where the match is weak. Clone size is stated in some rows and not others, as once, few, many or a class when expanded.

clone_size j_call v_call d_call cdr3_nt cdr3_aa
few TRBJ2-1 TRBV20-1 TRBD2 TGCGGTAGCGGGAGTATCGATGAGCAGTTCTTC CGSGSIDEQFF
NA TRBJ2-7 TRBV12-3/TRBV12-4 NA TGTGCCAGCAGTCGGGACTCCACCTACGAGCAGTACTTC CASSRDSTYEQYF
NA TRBJ2-2 TRBV5-1 TRBD2 TGCGCCAGCAGTTTGGTTCTAGCGGACACCGGGGAGCTGTTTTTT CASSLVLADTGELFF
NA TRBJ1-1 TRBV5-8 TRBD1 TGTGCCAGCAGCTTGGTACGGACAGGGGTTGAAGCTTTCTTT CASSLVRTGVEAFF
NA TRBJ1-1 TRBV7-9 NA TGTGCCAGCAGCCCCGCGGGGGACGGTGAAGCTTTCTTT CASSPAGDGEAFF
few TRBJ2-1 TRBV6-4 TRBD1 TGTGCCAGCAGTGACGGGCAGGGGGCAAATGAGCAGTTCTTC CASSDGQGANEQFF
NA TRBJ2-7 TRBV12-3/TRBV12-4 TRBD1 TGTGCCAGCAGCTCCGGGACAGAACGCGAGCAGTACTTC CASSSGTEREQYF
NA TRBJ1-2 TRBV28 TRBD1 TGTGCCGGTCAGACAGGGGGCGATTCTGGCTACACCTTC CAGQTGGDSGYTF
NA TRBJ2-7 TRBV5-6 TRBD2 TGTGCCAGCAGCTTGGAGGGCAGGGAGGGTTTGGAGTACTTC CASSLEGREGLEYF
NA TRBJ2-1 TRBV7-3 TRBD2 TGTGCCAGCAGCTCAAGGGGACTAGCGGGAGGGAGCTCCTACAATGAGCAGTTCTTC CASSSRGLAGGSSYNEQFF
NA TRBJ2-1 TRBV6-2/TRBV6-3 TRBD2 TGTGCCAGCAGTTACCGGTCCACGGGACTAGCGGGGGGGAGCTCCTACAATGAGCAGTTCTTC CASSYRSTGLAGGSSYNEQFF
NA TRBJ2-5 TRBV7-9 TRBD1 TGTGCCAGCAGCTTAGGGGACAGGGGCGAACAAGAGACCCAGTACTTC CASSLGDRGEQETQYF
NA TRBJ2-3 TRBV10-1 TRBD2 TGCGCCAGCAGCGACTGGACTAGCGGGAGGGCCCGCTACACAGATACGCAGTATTTT CASSDWTSGRARYTDTQYF
NA TRBJ1-4 TRBV27 TRBD1 TGTGCCACCTCCGACAGGGCCAGAGAAAAACTGTTTTTT CATSDRAREKLFF
NA TRBJ2-7 TRBV19 NA TGTGCCAGTAGTATAGATACAGGCCTCGAGCAGTACTTC CASSIDTGLEQYF
few TRBJ2-1 TRBV19 TRBD2 TGTGCCAGTAGTATAAGGGCTAGCGGGGGGGTAAATGAGCAGTTCTTC CASSIRASGGVNEQFF
NA TRBJ2-1 TRBV4-1 TRBD2 TGCGCCAGCAGACCGGGACTAGCGGGAGGGGGAGACAATGAGCAGTTCTTC CASRPGLAGGGDNEQFF
NA TRBJ1-1 TRBV5-4 NA TGTGCCAGCAGCTTGCCAGAGGGGGTGAACACTGAAGCTTTCTTT CASSLPEGVNTEAFF
NA TRBJ2-5 TRBV25-1 TRBD2 TGTGCCAGCAGTGGAATGCTAGCGGGAGCTGAGACCCAGTACTTC CASSGMLAGAETQYF
NA TRBJ2-7 TRBV9 NA TGTGCCAGCAGCGTAGAAGGGGGAGTGGGCGAGCAGTACTTC CASSVEGGVGEQYF
NA TRBJ2-1 TRBV5-8 TRBD2 TGTGCCAGCAGCTCACTAGCGCATTTCTCCTACAATGAGCAGTTCTTC CASSSLAHFSYNEQFF
NA TRBJ2-3 TRBV7-8 NA TGTGCCAGCAGCTTAGCTACTTCCACAGATACGCAGTATTTT CASSLATSTDTQYF
NA TRBJ2-1 TRBV5-1 NA TGCGCCAGCAGCGCGCTGGGCGTTGAGCAGTTCTTC CASSALGVEQFF
once TRBJ2-1 TRBV14 TRBD2 TGTGCCAGCAATAAACTAGCGGGAGGTATCAATGAGCAGTTCTTC CASNKLAGGINEQFF
NA TRBJ1-1 TRBV28 TRBD1 TGTGCCAGCATTGGGGACAGAGCGAGGAACACTGAAGCTTTCTTT CASIGDRARNTEAFF
NA TRBJ2-1 TRBV2 TRBD2 TGTGCCAGCAGTGAACTCGGGGGGAATGAGCAGTTCTTC CASSELGGNEQFF
NA TRBJ2-7 TRBV11-2 TRBD2 TGTGCCAGCAGTCCGAGCGGGAAAGCCTACGAGCAGTACTTC CASSPSGKAYEQYF
NA TRBJ2-1 TRBV7-3 TRBD2 TGTGCCAGCAGCTTAACCGGGACTAGTAGGGGCTATGAGCAGTTCTTC CASSLTGTSRGYEQFF
NA TRBJ2-2 TRBV7-3 NA TGTGCCAGCAGCTCATGGGCCAGGGAGGTTAGAACCGGGGAGCTGTTTTTT CASSSWAREVRTGELFF
NA TRBJ2-1 TRBV11-3 TRBD2 TGTGCCAGCAGCCCCCGGACTAGCGGGAGTAATGAGCAGTTCTTC CASSPRTSGSNEQFF
NA TRBJ1-3 TRBV7-2 NA TGTGCCAGCAGCTTAGACCCAATGAGTGGAAACACCATATATTTT CASSLDPMSGNTIYF
NA TRBJ1-5 TRBV19 NA TGTGCCAGTAGGCAACAGGGAAATCAGCCCCAGCATTTT CASRQQGNQPQHF
NA TRBJ2-5 TRBV19 NA TGTGCCAGTAGTATAGGGGGCAGGGGTGAAGAGACCCAGTACTTC CASSIGGRGEETQYF
NA TRBJ2-7 TRBV19 NA TGTGCCAGTAGTCCCCGCGGAGGGGGCGGCTACGAGCAGTACTTC CASSPRGGGGYEQYF
few TRBJ2-7 TRBV2 NA TGTGCCAGCAGTGATCGGGGGTATTACGAGCAGTACTTC CASSDRGYYEQYF
once TRBJ1-3 TRBV19 TRBD1 TGTGCCAGTACCCTTTGGCCAGCCGGGACAGCGACCTCTGGAAACACCATATATTTT CASTLWPAGTATSGNTIYF
NA TRBJ1-2 TRBV4-2 NA TGTGCCAGCAGCCCCGACCCGACTCCCGGTGGCTATGGCTACACCTTC CASSPDPTPGGYGYTF
few TRBJ2-7 TRBV6-2/TRBV6-3 NA TGTGCCAGCAGTCCGCTAAGCGAGCAGTACTTC CASSPLSEQYF
NA TRBJ1-2 TRBV6-5 TRBD1 TGTGCCAGCGGACGGACAGGGTTTGCATATGGCTACACCTTC CASGRTGFAYGYTF
NA TRBJ2-7 TRBV6-5 TRBD1 TGTGCCAGCAGACGCAGGGACAGTCACGAGCAGTACTTC CASRRRDSHEQYF
NA TRBJ1-5 TRBV16 TRBD1 TGTGCCAGCAGCCAATCCTCGTCGGACAGGGTGCAGCCCCAGCATTTT CASSQSSSDRVQPQHF
NA TRBJ2-5 TRBV7-8 NA TGTGCCAGCAGCCCCCTGGGGGGTATTAAGACCCAGTACTTC CASSPLGGIKTQYF
NA TRBJ2-1 TRBV18 NA TGTGCCAGCTCAACCTTGGGGCAGGTCAGCTCCTACAATGAGCAGTTCTTC CASSTLGQVSSYNEQFF
NA TRBJ1-1 TRBV5-1 TRBD1 TGCGCCAGCAGTTGGTCCGGGACAGTGGGAGGAAATGAAGCTTTCTTT CASSWSGTVGGNEAFF
NA TRBJ2-7 TRBV11-1 NA TGTGCCAGCAGCCCGGGGGTCGAGCAGTACTTC CASSPGVEQYF
NA TRBJ2-7 TRBV7-2 TRBD1 TGTGCCAGCAGCCGCGACAGGGGGCAATACGAGCAGTACTTC CASSRDRGQYEQYF
NA TRBJ2-5 TRBV11-2 TRBD2 TGTGCCAGCAGCCGGGGACTACAAGAGACCCAGTACTTC CASSRGLQETQYF
NA TRBJ2-7 TRBV2 TRBD2 TGTGCCAGCAGTGAAGCGCGGGTTAGCGGGAGGGGATACGAGCAGTACTTC CASSEARVSGRGYEQYF
NA TRBJ2-1 TRBV6-4 TRBD2 TGTGCCAGCAGCGAACTACCGGGACTAGCGGGGGGTGAGCAGTTCTTC CASSELPGLAGGEQFF
NA TRBJ2-2 TRBV21-1 NA TGTGCCAGCAGCAAAGCGCCGGGACAGGGGATGAACACCGGGGAGCTGTTTTTT CASSKAPGQGMNTGELFF
NA TRBJ2-7 TRBV7-2 TRBD2 TGTGCCAGCAGCCAGACTAGCGGCGGGGGCGAGCAGTACTTC CASSQTSGGGEQYF
NA TRBJ1-1 TRBV11-3 TRBD1 TGTGCCAGCAGCTCCGGTCGGGGACAGGGAGCTTTCTTT CASSSGRGQGAFF
NA TRBJ2-7 TRBV19 NA TGTGCCAGTAGCGCCACCTTGGGCCCCTACGAGCAGTACTTC CASSATLGPYEQYF
NA TRBJ2-6 TRBV5-1 NA TGCGCCAGCAGCGGCGACATGTCTGGGGCCAACGTCCTGACTTTC CASSGDMSGANVLTF
NA TRBJ2-3 TRBV7-6 TRBD1 TGTGCCAGCAGCTTAGCCGGGACAGGGATCACAGATACGCAGTATTTT CASSLAGTGITDTQYF
NA TRBJ1-1 TRBV28 NA TGTGCCAGCGTCGCCCGGGCTGAAGCTTTCTTT CASVARAEAFF